What follows is one TCR beta chain and its context. The data are from a study of control samples from healthy donors and cancer patients. The J segment lost 4 bases and the V segment lost 6 bases, leaving 6 bases of the junction unmatched. Germline CDR1 MGHRA, CDR2 YSYEKL. The CDR3 loop spans 14 amino acids. Using immunoSEQ multiplex PCR, the repertoire was profiled, and TCRdb retains in-frame clones only, with some absent. The data contain tens of thousands of clones, roughly 87% of them singletons. This chain connects TRBV4-1 to TRBJ1-3, with 7 positions matching TRBD1. The TCR was taken from a woman between 50 and 59 years old in good health. Sequencing was done on a sample of blood. The DNA of the CDR3 is TGCGCCAGCAGTCGAGACAGGGTAGGAAACACCATATATTTT. It encodes CASSRDRVGNTIYF.